Sequencing of this T cell receptor (beta chain) was carried out in a study of T cell repertoires in aging, cancer and after chemotherapy. Study findings and constraints: Untreated cancer patients had significantly lower blood TCR diversity than age-matched healthy donors. Median generation probability rose over the chemotherapy interval in each cancer cohort, suggesting rebound thymic output.

This clonotype is deemed medium-sized. No antigen is known for it. A mixed TRB-A/B primer pool amplified rearranged TRB by multiplex touch-down PCR. TCRdb called the multiplex PCR reads again in MiXCR, with one record for every CDR3 protein. The repertoire consists of about 740 distinct CDR3 sequences, with about 21% occurring once and the leading ten covering less than 50%. V lost 5 bases to trimming and J lost 2 bases; unmatched junction nucleotides: 17. The germline V gene encodes CDR1 SEHNR and CDR2 FQNEAQ (reference sequence). CDR3 length: 19 amino acids. Peripheral blood genomic DNA, not sorted cells or RNA, was the template.

The chain recombines TRBV7-9 with TRBJ2-1; TRBD2 aligns across 8 bases. Sequencing was done on a sample of blood. The TCR comes from a human donor with a blood cancer. CDR3 amino acids: CASSARRGIPGLAYNEQFF. The CDR3 DNA is TGTGCCAGCAGCGCGCGGAGGGGGATACCGGGACTAGCCTACAATGAGCAGTTCTTC.